This T cell receptor (beta chain) was identified in a study of control samples from healthy donors and cancer patients (dated by TCRdb to the early 2020s). Reading from cysteine to phenylalanine, the CDR3 counts 13 amino acids. Solely the CDR3 DNA is kept, with 39 bases framed from the first base. Trimming removed 3 bases from V and 1 base from J, leaving 6 bases between the germline ends. Library construction relied on the immunoSEQ multiplex PCR assay. This immuneACCESS table, as held by TCRdb, lists in-frame sequences with V and J called but not all clones. Of the missing ones, under half trace to an unresolved V gene in checked studies; the others have no known cause. For this sample the table gives roughly 130,000 clones, of which roughly 90% were detected only once. Roughly 9.4% of the sample is in the top ten clones. A word on this clone: Its target antigen remains unknown. Within one base of it there is no much larger clone, and no base qualities were kept.

The sample comprised blood. The rearrangement joined TRBV12-3 or TRBV12-4 to TRBJ1-2; a confident D gene designation cannot be given. The sequence was obtained from a man aged 18 to 30 in good health. The nucleotides read TGTGCCAGCAGTTTCCCCCTTAACTATGGCTACACCTTC. Its product reads: CASSFPLNYGYTF.